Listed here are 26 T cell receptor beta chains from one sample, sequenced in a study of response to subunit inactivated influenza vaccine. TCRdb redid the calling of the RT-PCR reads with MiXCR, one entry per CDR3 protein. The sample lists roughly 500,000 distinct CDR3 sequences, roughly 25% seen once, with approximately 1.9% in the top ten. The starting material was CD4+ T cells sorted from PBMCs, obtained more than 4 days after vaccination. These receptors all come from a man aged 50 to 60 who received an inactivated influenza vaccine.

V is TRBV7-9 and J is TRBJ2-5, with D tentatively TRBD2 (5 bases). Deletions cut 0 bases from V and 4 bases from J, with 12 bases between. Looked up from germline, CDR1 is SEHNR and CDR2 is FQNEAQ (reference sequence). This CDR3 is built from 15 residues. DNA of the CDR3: TGTGCCAGCAGCTTAGCGAGGCGAGGGTCAGAGACCCAGTACTTC. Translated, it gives CASSLARRGSETQYF.

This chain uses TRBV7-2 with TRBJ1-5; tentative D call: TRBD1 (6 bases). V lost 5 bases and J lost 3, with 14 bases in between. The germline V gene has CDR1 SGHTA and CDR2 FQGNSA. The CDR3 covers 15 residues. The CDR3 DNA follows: TGTGCCAGCAGCATAGGACAGTTTTCCAATCAGCCCCAGCATTTT. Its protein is CASSIGQFSNQPQHF.

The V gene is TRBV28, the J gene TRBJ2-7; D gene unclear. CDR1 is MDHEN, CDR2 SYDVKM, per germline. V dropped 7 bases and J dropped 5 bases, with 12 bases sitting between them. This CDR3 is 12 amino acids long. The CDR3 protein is CASTFGNDEQYF. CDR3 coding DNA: TGTGCCAGCACCTTTGGCAACGACGAGCAGTACTTC.

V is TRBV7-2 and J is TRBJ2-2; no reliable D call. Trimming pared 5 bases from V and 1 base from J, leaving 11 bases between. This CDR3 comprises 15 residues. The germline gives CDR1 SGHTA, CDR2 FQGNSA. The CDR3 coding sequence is TGTGCCAGCAGCCGCGAGGCACTGAACACCGGGGAGCTGTTTTTT. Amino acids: CASSREALNTGELFF.

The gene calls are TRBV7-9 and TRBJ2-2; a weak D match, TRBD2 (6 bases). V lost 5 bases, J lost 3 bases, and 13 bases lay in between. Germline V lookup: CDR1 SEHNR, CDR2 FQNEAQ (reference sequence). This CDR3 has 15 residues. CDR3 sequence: CASSRGGGDTGELFF. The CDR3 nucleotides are TGTGCCAGCAGCCGAGGAGGCGGGGACACCGGGGAGCTGTTTTTT.

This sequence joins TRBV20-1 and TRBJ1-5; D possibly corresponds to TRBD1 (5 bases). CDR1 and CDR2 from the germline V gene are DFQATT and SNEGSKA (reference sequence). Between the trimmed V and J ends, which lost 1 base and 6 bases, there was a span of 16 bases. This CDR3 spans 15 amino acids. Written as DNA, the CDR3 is TGCAGTGCTAGAGGACCCCTAAGGGGTGGTCAGCCCCAGCATTTT. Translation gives CSARGPLRGGQPQHF.

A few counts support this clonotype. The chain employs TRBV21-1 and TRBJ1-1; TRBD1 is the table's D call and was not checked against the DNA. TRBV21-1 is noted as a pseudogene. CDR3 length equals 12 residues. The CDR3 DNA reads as TGTGCCAGCAGCGGTCCCCATGCTGAAGCTTTCTTT. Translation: CASSGPHAEAFF.

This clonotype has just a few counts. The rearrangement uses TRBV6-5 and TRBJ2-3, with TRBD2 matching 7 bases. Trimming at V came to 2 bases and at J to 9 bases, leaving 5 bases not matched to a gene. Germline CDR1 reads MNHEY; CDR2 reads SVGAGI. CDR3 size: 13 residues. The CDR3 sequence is CASSYAGAGTQYF. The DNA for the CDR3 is TGTGCCAGCAGTTACGCGGGAGCGGGGACGCAGTATTTT.

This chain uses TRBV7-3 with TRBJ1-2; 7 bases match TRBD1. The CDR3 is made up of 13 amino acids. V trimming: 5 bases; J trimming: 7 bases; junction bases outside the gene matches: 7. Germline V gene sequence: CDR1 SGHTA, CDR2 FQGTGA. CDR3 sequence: CASSPRQGGGYTF. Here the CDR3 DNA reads TGTGCCAGCAGCCCTCGACAGGGAGGTGGCTACACCTTC.

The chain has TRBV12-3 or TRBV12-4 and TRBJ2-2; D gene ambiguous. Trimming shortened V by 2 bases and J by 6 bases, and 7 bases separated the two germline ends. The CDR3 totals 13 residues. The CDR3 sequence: CASSLPTAGELFF. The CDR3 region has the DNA TGTGCCAGCAGTTTACCGACGGCCGGGGAGCTGTTTTTT.

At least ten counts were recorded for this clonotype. In DNA form, the CDR3 reads TGCGCCAGCAGCCATGGGGTCAGGAACACTGAAGCTTTCTTT. Its protein is CASSHGVRNTEAFF. The chain has TRBV5-1 and TRBJ1-1; D gene unclear. This CDR3 has 14 residues. Trimming took 4 bases from V and 1 from J, leaving 11 bases between them. Per the germline V gene, CDR1 is SGHRS and CDR2 is YFSETQ.

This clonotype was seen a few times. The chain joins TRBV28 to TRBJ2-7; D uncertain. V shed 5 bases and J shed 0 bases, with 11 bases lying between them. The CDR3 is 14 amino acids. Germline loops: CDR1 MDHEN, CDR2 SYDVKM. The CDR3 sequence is CASSPRLSSYEQYF. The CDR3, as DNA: TGTGCCAGCAGTCCGCGGCTGAGCTCCTACGAGCAGTACTTC. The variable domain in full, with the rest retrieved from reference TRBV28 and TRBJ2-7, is DVKVTQSSRYLVKRTGEKVFLECVQDMDHENMFWYRQDPGLGLRLIYFSYDVKMKEKGDIPEGYSVSREKKERFSLILESASTNQTSMYLCASSPRLSSYEQYFGPGTRLTVT.

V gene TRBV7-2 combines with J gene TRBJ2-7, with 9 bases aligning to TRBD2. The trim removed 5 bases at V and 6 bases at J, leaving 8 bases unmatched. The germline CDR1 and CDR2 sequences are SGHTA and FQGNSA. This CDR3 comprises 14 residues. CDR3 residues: CASSGKGLAFEQYF. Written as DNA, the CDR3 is TGTGCCAGCAGCGGAAAGGGACTAGCTTTCGAGCAGTACTTC.

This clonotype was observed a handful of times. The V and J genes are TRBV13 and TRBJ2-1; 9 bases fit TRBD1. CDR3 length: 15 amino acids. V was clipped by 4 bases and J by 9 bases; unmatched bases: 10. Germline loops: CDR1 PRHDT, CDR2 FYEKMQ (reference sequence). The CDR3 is CASSYTGGAFSEQFF. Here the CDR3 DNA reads TGTGCCAGCAGCTACACAGGGGGCGCATTTTCTGAGCAGTTCTTC.

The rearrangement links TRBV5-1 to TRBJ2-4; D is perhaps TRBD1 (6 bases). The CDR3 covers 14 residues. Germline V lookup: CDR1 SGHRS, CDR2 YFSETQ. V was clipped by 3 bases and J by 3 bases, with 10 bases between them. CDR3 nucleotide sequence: TGCGCCAGCAGCTCGGGACAAGTCAAAAACATTCAGTACTTC. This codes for CASSSGQVKNIQYF.

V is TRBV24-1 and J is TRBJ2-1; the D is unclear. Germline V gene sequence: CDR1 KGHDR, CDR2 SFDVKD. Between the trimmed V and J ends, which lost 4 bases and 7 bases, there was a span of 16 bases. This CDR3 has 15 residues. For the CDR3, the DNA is TGTGCCACCAGTGACCCCTCCGCAGGCTCGAATGAGCAGTTCTTC. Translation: CATSDPSAGSNEQFF.

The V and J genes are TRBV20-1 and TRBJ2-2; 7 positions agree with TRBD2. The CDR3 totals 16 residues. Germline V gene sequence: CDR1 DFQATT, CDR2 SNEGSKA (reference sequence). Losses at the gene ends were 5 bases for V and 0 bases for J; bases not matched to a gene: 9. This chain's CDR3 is CSAATSTSSNTGELFF. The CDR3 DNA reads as TGCAGTGCTGCCACCTCGACTAGCTCGAACACCGGGGAGCTGTTTTTT.

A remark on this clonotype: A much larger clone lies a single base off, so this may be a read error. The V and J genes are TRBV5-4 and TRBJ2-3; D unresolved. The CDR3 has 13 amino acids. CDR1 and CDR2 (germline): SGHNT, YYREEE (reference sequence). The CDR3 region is CASSSPAQDMQYF. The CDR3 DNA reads TGTGCCAGCAGCTCGCCCGCACAAGATATGCAGTATTTT.

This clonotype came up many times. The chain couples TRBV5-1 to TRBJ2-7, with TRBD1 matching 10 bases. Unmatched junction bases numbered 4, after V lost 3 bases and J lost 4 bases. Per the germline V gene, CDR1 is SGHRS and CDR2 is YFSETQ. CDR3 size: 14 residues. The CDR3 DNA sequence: TGCGCCAGCAGCTCGGGGGGACAGGGGTACGAGCAGTACTTC. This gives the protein CASSSGGQGYEQYF.

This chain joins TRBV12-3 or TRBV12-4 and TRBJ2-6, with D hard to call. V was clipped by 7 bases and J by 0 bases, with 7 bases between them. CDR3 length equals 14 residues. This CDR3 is CASTYLSGANVLTF. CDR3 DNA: TGTGCCAGCACCTACCTCTCTGGGGCCAACGTCCTGACTTTC.

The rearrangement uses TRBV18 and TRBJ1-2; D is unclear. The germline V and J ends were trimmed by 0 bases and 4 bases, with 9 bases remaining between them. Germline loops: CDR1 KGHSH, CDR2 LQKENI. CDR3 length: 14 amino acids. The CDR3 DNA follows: TGTGCCAGCTCACCACCGGGCCATACCTATGGCTACACCTTC. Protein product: CASSPPGHTYGYTF.

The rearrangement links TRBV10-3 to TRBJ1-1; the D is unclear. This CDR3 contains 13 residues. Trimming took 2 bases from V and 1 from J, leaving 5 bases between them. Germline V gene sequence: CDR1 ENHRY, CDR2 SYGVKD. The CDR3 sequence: CAISEAQNTEAFF. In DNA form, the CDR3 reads TGTGCCATCAGTGAGGCACAGAACACTGAAGCTTTCTTT.

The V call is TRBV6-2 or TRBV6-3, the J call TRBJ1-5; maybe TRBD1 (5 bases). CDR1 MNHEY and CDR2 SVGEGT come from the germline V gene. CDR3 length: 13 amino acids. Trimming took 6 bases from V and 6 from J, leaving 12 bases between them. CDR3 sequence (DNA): TGTGCCAGCAGAGCTATAGACAGTCAGCCCCAGCATTTT. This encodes CASRAIDSQPQHF.

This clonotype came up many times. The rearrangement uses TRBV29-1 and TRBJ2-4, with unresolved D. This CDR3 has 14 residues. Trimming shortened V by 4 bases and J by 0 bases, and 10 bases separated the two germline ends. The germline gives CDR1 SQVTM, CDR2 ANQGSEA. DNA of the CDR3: TGCAGCGTTGGTGACCACGGAGCCAAAAACATTCAGTACTTC. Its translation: CSVGDHGAKNIQYF.

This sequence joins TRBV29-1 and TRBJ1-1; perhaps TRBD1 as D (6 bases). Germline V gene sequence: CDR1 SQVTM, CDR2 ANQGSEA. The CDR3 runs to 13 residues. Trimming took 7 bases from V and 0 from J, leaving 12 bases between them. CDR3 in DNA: TGCAGCGGAGGACAGCAAATGAACACTGAAGCTTTCTTT. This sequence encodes CSGGQQMNTEAFF.

As DNA, the CDR3 is TGTGCCAGCAACCAGGCGGGGAATCAGCCCCAGCATTTT. Amino acid sequence: CASNQAGNQPQHF. V usage is TRBV12-3 or TRBV12-4 and J usage is TRBJ1-5; unclear D gene. V was pared by 7 bases and J by 4 bases, with 11 bases between. This CDR3 is 13 amino acids long.